This T cell receptor (beta chain) was captured by sequencing in a study of blood T cells in healthy people across ages (dated by TCRdb to the mid-2010s). Broadly, across the study: In model experiments, template switching captured about one uniquely barcoded TCR beta cDNA molecule for every two T cells. Age-related changes in TCR beta repertoire diversity were measured in the study by deep sequencing normalized with unique cDNA molecular identifiers. The donors were divided into four age groups: young (average 16 years), middle-aged (approximately 39), aged (approximately 62) and long-lived (about 84). For two donors (one aged 18 to 30 and one aged 80 or older), the study analyzed two additional independent replicas of 1 million unique cDNA reads from the same blood draw. General conclusions and limits of the study: The percentage of naive T cells measured by flow cytometry correlated strongly with observed TCR beta diversity. The long-lived group showed more naive CD4+ T cells, fewer expanded clones and increased TCR diversity than the aged group, suggesting age selection. Since profiling was done on bulk unsorted PBMCs, naive and antigen-experienced compartments could not be conclusively compared. As age increased, observed TCR beta diversity per million T cells dropped in a roughly linear way, and a significant reduction was already evident by age approximately 40. Estimates of total diversity from one million sequenced T cells were regarded as lower bounds and underestimates. The CMV infection status of donors was not known, potentially confounding age-related changes in expanded clonotypes.

The CDR1 and CDR2 encoded by the germline V gene (reference sequence) are LNHNV and YYDKDF. V gives up 0 bases and J gives up 1 base, and the segment between their germline ends measures 13 bases. The CDR3 holds 17 amino acids from the cysteine to the phenylalanine. Of all the DNA, just the CDR3 is kept, 51 bases in frame from base 1. Libraries were constructed by 5' RACE. The sequencing machine was an Illumina HiSeq 2500. A second PCR of roughly 6 to 11 cycles was performed with a sample-barcoded 5' primer and a J-beta primer mix. Each TCR beta cDNA molecule received a unique molecular identifier from a template-switch 5' adaptor carrying 12 random nucleotides. At least 2.5 million CDR3-containing paired-end reads were obtained from each sample. First-strand cDNA synthesis was performed from all RNA using the Mint cDNA synthesis kit, with priming by a TRBC-specific oligonucleotide. Following uracil-DNA glycosylase treatment, all cDNA underwent a first 18-cycle PCR with the universal primers M1SS and BC2_uni_R. From the authors' description of their analysis: Normalization of each sample was performed by random selection of 1 million high-quality reads, each carrying a distinct molecular identifier. Instead of being binned into consensus sequences, reads that shared molecular identifiers were thrown out. MiTCR, with a Q25 quality threshold and the strictest error-elimination algorithm, was used for CDR3 identification, clonotype clustering and error correction. A nonparametric unseen species model using Euler transformation provided a lower-bound estimate of total TCR beta diversity. TCRdb cleaned the public reads at Q25 with fastp, built clones with MiXCR and kept in-frame beta chains. Rows are combined by CDR3 protein, so each entry shows the most common genes and DNA. The V and J calls reflect TCRdb's pipeline rather than the authors' work. In all, the sample holds 750,000 to 950,000 distinct CDR3 sequences, and 25% to 35% of those were seen once. The ten largest make up 10% to 13% of the sample.

This clonotype turned up a few times. The specificity of this receptor is unknown. The record has no base qualities; no much larger clone is one base away. The donors were roughly 38 Caucasian individuals from Russia, aged roughly 6 to 100 years, who were systemically healthy. About 10 milliliters of peripheral blood were drawn from each donor into EDTA-treated Vacutainer tubes. Ficoll-Paque density-gradient centrifugation was used to isolate PBMCs, with at least 6.5 million per sample. Total RNA, at least 6 micrograms per sample, was extracted from PBMCs with Trizol reagent. For every donor, an aliquot of PBMCs went through flow cytometry to measure the percentages of naive CD45RAhigh/CD27high T cells. These same records also appear under a second study, on T cells of mothers and their children. The second paper further reports: Donors were nine systemically healthy Caucasian individuals: three mothers and their six children. cDNA synthesis used all of the extracted RNA, with 1.5 ug of RNA in each 15 ul reaction. In the second PCR, the M1S primer introduced both the sample barcodes and 2-4 random nucleotides. Each mother yielded over 8.5 million TCR beta CDR3 reads and each child a few million reads. Thymic selection similarly shapes TCR recombination output in related and unrelated pairs, with minor effect from inherited differences. Related mother-child pairs always showed normalized repertoire overlap that was slightly higher than in unrelated mother-child pairs, though the difference was never significant. No persistent microchimeric T cell clones were found, with a detection sensitivity of roughly 100 clones per million clonotypes. Deep NGS was used in the study to compare the TCR beta repertoires of mothers and children and to look for features that separate related mother-child pairs from unrelated individuals. The mean age was 40 +/- 4 years for the mothers and approximately 11 +/- 4 years for the children. Libraries were sequenced on Illumina HiSeq 2000 with 100+100 nt paired-end reads after adapter ligation with NEBNext reagents. To prevent cross-contamination, the mother and child libraries were prepared a month apart and were sequenced in separate runs. For each donor, somewhere between roughly 500,000 and 2,100,000 distinct TCR beta clonotypes were identified. Naive TCR beta clonotypes were estimated from low-frequency clonotypes matched to each donor's FACS-determined naive share, without sorting.

The sequencing input was blood. This TCR came from a woman between 40 and 55 years old in good health. This sequence uses TRBV15 and TRBJ1-5; a tentative D match to TRBD1 spans 6 bases. The CDR3 has the sequence CATSRDRGDSSNQPQHF. The nucleotides read TGTGCCACCAGCAGAGATAGGGGGGATAGCAGCAATCAGCCCCAGCATTTT.